This T cell receptor (beta chain) comes out of a study of post-analysis software for immune sequencing data. Study at large: Several disease courses (relapsing-remitting, secondary progressive and progressive-relapsing) of multiple sclerosis were included. Findings and caveats of the study: Patients had higher frequencies than controls of roughly five TRBV segments, including TRBV5-6, TRBV5-1 and TRBV20-1. Those samples that were prepared in the same batch co-clustered strongly by F measure. Controls had significantly higher normalized Chao1 diversity than multiple sclerosis patients.

The CDR3 is 11 amino acids. In germline, CDR1 is SNHLY, CDR2 FYNNEI. V was shortened by 9 bases and J by 6 bases, with 11 bases between the two germline ends. Incorporated into the TCR beta cDNA libraries were unique molecular identifiers, which served to reduce PCR and sequencing biases. Input populations of roughly 0.95 to 10 million T cells gave rise to 500,000 or so cDNA molecules. TCRdb reprocessed the PCR reads via MiXCR and lists one record per CDR3 protein. The data show around 500,000 distinct CDR3 sequences, approximately 34% seen once. Points on this clonotype: As yet, its antigen is unknown.

The sample was blood. The sequence came from a girl aged 2-17 years with multiple sclerosis. The chain carries TRBV2 and TRBJ1-2; no reliable D call. The CDR3 here is CASRRDNGYTF. CDR3 DNA sequence: TGTGCCAGTCGAAGGGATAATGGCTACACCTTC.